The 31 T cell receptor beta chains below all came from one sample that was sequenced in a study of spatial heterogeneity in lung cancer. Time point denoted: sample taken at primary tumor resection. TCRdb called the 5' RACE reads again in MiXCR, with one record for every CDR3 protein. The profile shows some 100,000 distinct CDR3 sequences, approximately 12% of them singletons. The sample in question was PBMCs, obtained at surgery. All receptors derive from a male donor with early-stage non-small cell lung cancer.

This clonotype has more than one count but fewer than ten. The genes are TRBV6-5 and TRBJ1-2, with TRBD1 identical over 7 bases. CDR3 length: 13 amino acids. Trimming removed 7 bases from V and 4 bases from J; junction bases left unmatched: 6. Germline V gives CDR1 MNHEY, CDR2 SVGAGI. For the CDR3, the DNA is TGTGCCAGCAAGCCGACAGGGAGCTATGGCTACACCTTC. The encoded protein is CASKPTGSYGYTF.

This clonotype came up many times. The chain joins TRBV7-3 to TRBJ2-3; 7 bases align to TRBD2. The germline V gene has CDR1 SGHTA and CDR2 FQGTGA. Trimming at V came to 5 bases and at J to 0 bases, leaving 5 bases not matched to a gene. The CDR3 sequence is 15 residues long. CDR3 in amino acids: CASSATSVSTDTQYF. The CDR3 DNA follows: TGTGCCAGCAGCGCCACTAGCGTTAGCACAGATACGCAGTATTTT.

This clonotype was seen more than once but under ten times. The chain uses TRBV3-1 and TRBJ1-1; a weak D match, TRBD1 (6 bases). CDR3 size: 15 residues. Germline V CDR1 and CDR2: LGHDT, YNNKEL (reference sequence). Between the trimmed V and J ends, which lost 0 bases and 8 bases, there was a span of 16 bases. CDR3 region: CASSQDLAGAREAFF. In DNA form, the CDR3 reads TGTGCCAGCAGCCAAGATTTAGCAGGGGCTCGGGAAGCTTTCTTT.

This clonotype was detected many times. The chain couples TRBV9 to TRBJ2-7, with D tentatively TRBD1 or TRBD2 (7 bases each). V lost 0 bases to trimming and J lost 0 bases, with 13 bases between them. Per the germline V gene, CDR1 is SGDLS and CDR2 is YYNGEE. The CDR3 totals 16 residues. The CDR3 is CASSVDQGGTSYEQYF. DNA of the CDR3: TGTGCCAGCAGCGTAGACCAGGGGGGGACCTCCTACGAGCAGTACTTC. Full variable domain (rest looked up from reference TRBV9 and TRBJ2-7): DSGVTQTPKHLITATGQRVTLRCSPRSGDLSVYWYQQSLDQGLQFLIQYYNGEERAKGNILERFSAQQFPDLHSELNLSSLELGDSALYFCASSVDQGGTSYEQYFGPGTRLTVT.

This clonotype was observed many times. The chain combines TRBV24-1 with TRBJ2-7; D might be TRBD1 (5 bases). The germline V and J ends were trimmed by 3 bases and 0 bases, with 11 bases remaining between them. The germline V gene encodes CDR1 KGHDR and CDR2 SFDVKD. This CDR3 has 15 amino acids. In DNA, the CDR3 is TGTGCCACCAGTGATCCACAGGAGAGCTCCTACGAGCAGTACTTC. Amino acid sequence: CATSDPQESSYEQYF.

The genes are TRBV7-3 and TRBJ2-1; D is unclear. The CDR3 runs to 15 residues. Germline CDR1 reads SGHTA; CDR2 reads FQGTGA. Trimming stripped 5 bases from V and 0 bases from J, with 11 bases between. The CDR3 DNA follows: TGTGCCAGCAGCCCCCCCGGTGGCTCCTACAATGAGCAGTTCTTC. Translation: CASSPPGGSYNEQFF. Using reference TRBV7-3 and TRBJ2-1 for the parts outside the CDR3, the full variable domain is GAGVSQTPSNKVTEKGKYVELRCDPISGHTALYWYRQSLGQGPEFLIYFQGTGAADDSGLPNDRFFAVRPEGSVSTLKIQRTERGDSAVYLCASSPPGGSYNEQFFGPGTRLTVL.

V is TRBV7-2 and J is TRBJ2-7; perhaps TRBD2 as D (5 bases). The CDR3 is made up of 18 amino acids. Germline V gene sequence: CDR1 SGHTA, CDR2 FQGNSA. Trimming stripped 1 base from V and 2 bases from J, with 21 bases between. Written as DNA, the CDR3 is TGTGCCAGCAGCTTAGGTGTCAGGCGGGCTTCCCCCACCTACGAGCAGTACTTC. Amino acid sequence: CASSLGVRRASPTYEQYF.

This chain joins TRBV12-3 or TRBV12-4 and TRBJ1-1, with D possibly matching TRBD1 (5 bases). V lost 5 bases and J 3 bases, leaving 16 bases between the germline ends. This CDR3 region has 15 residues. CDR3: CASSAVQGSDTEAFF. In DNA, the CDR3 is TGTGCCAGCAGTGCCGTCCAGGGAAGCGACACTGAAGCTTTCTTT.

This clonotype turned up a few times. The chain combines TRBV20-1 with TRBJ2-7; D remains unclear. Trimming took 0 bases from V and 1 from J, leaving 7 bases between them. This CDR3 contains 13 residues. Germline-derived CDR1 and CDR2 are DFQATT and SNEGSKA (reference sequence). The chain's CDR3 is CSARDAPSYEQYF. CDR3 in DNA: TGCAGTGCTAGAGATGCACCGTCCTACGAGCAGTACTTC.

The rearrangement uses TRBV6-5 and TRBJ1-2, with 11 bases fitting TRBD1. CDR1 is MNHEY, CDR2 SVGAGI, per germline. V lost 6 bases to trimming and J lost 5 bases; unmatched junction nucleotides: 5. The CDR3 contains 14 residues. The CDR3 loop reads CASRPDRGLYGYTF. The CDR3 DNA reads TGTGCCAGCAGACCGGACAGGGGGCTGTATGGCTACACCTTC.

This clonotype has just a few counts. The gene calls are TRBV6-5 and TRBJ1-4, with a tentative D call TRBD1 (5 bases). The germline V and J ends were trimmed by 5 bases and 10 bases, with 14 bases remaining between them. The CDR3 is made up of 13 amino acids. Germline V CDR1 and CDR2: MNHEY, SVGAGI. The CDR3 nucleotides read TGTGCCAGCAGTGGGACGCTCGTTGGAAAACTGTTTTTT. Translated: CASSGTLVGKLFF.

This clonotype was observed a handful of times. The chain combines TRBV5-4 with TRBJ2-3; 8 bases are shared with TRBD2. In germline, CDR1 is SGHNT, CDR2 YYREEE (reference sequence). This CDR3 is 15 amino acids long. J lost 4 bases, V lost 0 bases, and 4 bases had no gene match. CDR3 sequence: CASSLAGGRPDTQYF. Here the CDR3 DNA reads TGTGCCAGCAGCTTGGCAGGCGGGAGGCCAGATACGCAGTATTTT.

The chain has TRBV19 and TRBJ1-4; D is unclear. Trimming left V 5 bases short and J 0 bases short, with 13 bases between. This CDR3 has 16 amino acids. CDR1 and CDR2 from the germline V gene are LNHDA and SQIVND (reference sequence). Here the CDR3 reads CASSLPHSATNEKLFF. The CDR3 coding sequence is TGTGCCAGTAGTCTTCCCCACAGTGCAACTAATGAAAAACTGTTTTTT. The whole variable domain, filled in from reference TRBV19 and TRBJ1-4, reads DGGITQSPKYLFRKEGQNVTLSCEQNLNHDAMYWYRQDPGQGLRLIYYSQIVNDFQKGDIAEGYSVSREKKESFPLTVTSAQKNPTAFYLCASSLPHSATNEKLFFGSGTQLSVL.

In its sample, this clonotype was seen a few times. The rearrangement uses TRBV7-2 and TRBJ2-5; 7 nucleotides agree with TRBD2. The CDR3 is made up of 14 amino acids. Germline trimming cut 5 bases from V and 3 bases from J; bases unmatched to any gene: 6. From germline, CDR1 is SGHTA and CDR2 FQGNSA. For the CDR3, the DNA is TGTGCCAGCAGCGTCCCGCTAGCGGAAGAGACCCAGTACTTC. As protein: CASSVPLAEETQYF.

This clonotype has at least ten counts. The gene calls are TRBV28 and TRBJ2-1; TRBD1 or TRBD2 may be the D gene (5 bases each). The CDR3 loop spans 11 amino acids. V dropped 7 bases and J dropped 10 bases, with 11 bases sitting between them. Germline-derived CDR1 and CDR2 are MDHEN and SYDVKM. DNA of the CDR3: TGTGCCAGCATGGGGGTTTGGGAGCAGTTCTTC. Translating gives CASMGVWEQFF.

A single count supports this clonotype. J is TRBJ2-5 and V is TRBV12-3 or TRBV12-4; no reliable D call. Trimming shortened V by 3 bases and J by 4 bases, and 12 bases separated the two germline ends. The CDR3 is 14 amino acids. CDR3 sequence: CASSFRTGSETQYF. The CDR3 region has the DNA TGTGCCAGCAGTTTTCGAACGGGTTCAGAGACCCAGTACTTC.

V is TRBV19 and J is TRBJ2-7; possibly TRBD2 for D (5 bases). The ends were cut back, 5 bases at V and 0 bases at J, with 11 bases in the middle. The germline CDR1 and CDR2 sequences are LNHDA and SQIVND (reference sequence). CDR3 length: 14 residues. The CDR3 here is CASSVGGTSYEQYF. DNA for the CDR3: TGTGCCAGTAGTGTTGGAGGCACCTCCTACGAGCAGTACTTC. Supplemented by reference TRBV19 and TRBJ2-7, the full variable domain reads DGGITQSPKYLFRKEGQNVTLSCEQNLNHDAMYWYRQDPGQGLRLIYYSQIVNDFQKGDIAEGYSVSREKKESFPLTVTSAQKNPTAFYLCASSVGGTSYEQYFGPGTRLTVT.

This clonotype has more than one count but fewer than ten. The chain uses TRBV12-3 or TRBV12-4 and TRBJ2-1, with D perhaps TRBD1 (5 bases). Trimming took off 5 bases at V and 9 bases at J, with 14 bases between the two ends. The CDR3 has 13 residues. The CDR3 DNA reads as TGTGCCAGCAGTCAGGGTCTAATAAGTGAGCAGTTCTTC. It codes for CASSQGLISEQFF.

This clonotype has a count of ten or more. The chain joins TRBV29-1 to TRBJ2-7; 16 bases agree with TRBD2. The length of the CDR3 is 16 residues. Germline values: CDR1 SQVTM, CDR2 ANQGSEA. The J segment lost 7 bases and the V segment lost 7 bases, leaving 13 bases of the junction unmatched. In DNA, the CDR3 is TGCAGCGCTATTCCGGGACTAGCGGGGGGGCCAAGAGAGCAGTACTTC. This translates into CSAIPGLAGGPREQYF.

The chain links TRBV7-8 to TRBJ2-1, with D possibly matching TRBD2 (6 bases). Trimming stripped 3 bases from V and 10 bases from J, with 10 bases between. The V gene's germline CDR1 is SGHVS and CDR2 FQNEAQ. The CDR3 consists of 12 residues. DNA of the CDR3: TGTGCCAGCAGCTTCTCGGGAGAAGAGCAGTTCTTC. This sequence encodes CASSFSGEEQFF.

The chain is built from TRBV21-1 and TRBJ1-4. TRBV21-1 is termed a pseudogene. CDR3 length equals 17 residues. The CDR3 DNA is TGTGCCAGCAGCAAAGCCTCCGGGCCCTTTACCAGGTGGGAACTGTTTTTT. Translation: CASSKASGPFTRWELFF.

This clonotype was recorded a few times. The V and J genes are TRBV10-2 and TRBJ1-2; D is ambiguous. The CDR3 consists of 12 residues. The germline V gene encodes CDR1 WSHSY and CDR2 SAAADI. V shed 4 bases and J shed 2 bases, with 5 bases lying between them. The CDR3 sequence is CASSAGNYGYTF. CDR3 nucleotides: TGCGCCAGCAGTGCAGGAAACTATGGCTACACCTTC.

This rearrangement joins TRBV20-1 to TRBJ2-2, with 14 bases that match TRBD2. Trimming removed 3 bases from V and 8 bases from J; junction bases left unmatched: 5. In germline, CDR1 is DFQATT, CDR2 SNEGSKA (reference sequence). CDR3 size: 15 residues. CDR3 loop: CSASLGLAGGGELFF. In nucleotides, the CDR3 is TGCAGTGCTAGTTTAGGACTAGCGGGAGGTGGGGAGCTGTTTTTT.

This clonotype was detected ten times or more. The V and J genes are TRBV5-1 and TRBJ2-7, with D hard to call. Per the germline V gene, CDR1 is SGHRS and CDR2 is YFSETQ. Trimming cost V 1 base and J 2 bases, with 10 bases left between them. The CDR3 extends over 14 amino acids. The CDR3 here is CASSLLDGTYEQYF. The DNA for the CDR3 is TGCGCCAGCAGCTTGCTCGACGGAACCTACGAGCAGTACTTC.

In this sample, this clonotype turned up many times. This chain uses TRBV7-2 with TRBJ1-6; perhaps TRBD1 as D (6 bases). Germline CDR1 is SGHTA and CDR2 is FQGNSA. This CDR3 comprises 15 residues. V was clipped by 0 bases and J by 12 bases, with 15 bases between them. This CDR3 reads CASSLALGQTLPLHF. As DNA, the CDR3 is TGTGCCAGCAGCTTAGCGCTTGGACAGACTCTACCCCTCCACTTT.

A remark on this clonotype: This may be a read error, as it is one base from a much larger clone. V gene TRBV5-1 combines with J gene TRBJ2-7; 8 nucleotides line up with TRBD1. Germline V gene data show CDR1 as SGHRS and CDR2 as YFSETQ. There are 13 residues in the CDR3. CDR3 sequence: CASSGTGAYAQYF. The CDR3, as DNA: TGCGCCAGCAGCGGGACAGGAGCCTACGCGCAGTACTTC.

This clonotype was seen a few times. The rearrangement joins TRBV4-2 to TRBJ2-7; D not certain. With 0 bases removed from V and 1 base from J, the gap between germline ends came to 10 bases. CDR1 and CDR2 (germline): LGHNA, YNFKEQ. This CDR3 is built from 15 residues. As DNA, the CDR3 is TGTGCCAGCAGCCAAGACTTGGACGAATCCTACGAGCAGTACTTC. Translating it yields CASSQDLDESYEQYF.

V gene TRBV20-1 combines with J gene TRBJ2-3, with D perhaps matching TRBD2 (6 bases). The CDR3 length is 13 residues. In germline, CDR1 is DFQATT, CDR2 SNEGSKA (reference sequence). V shed 6 bases and J shed 1 base, with 11 bases lying between them. The CDR3 DNA is TGCAGTGCCAGTCCGGGGGGCACAGATACGCAGTATTTT. Translation gives CSASPGGTDTQYF.

The sample holds a few counts of this clonotype. The chain has TRBV6-1 and TRBJ2-1; D remains unclear. The CDR3 is made up of 11 amino acids. Trimming removed 6 bases at V and 12 bases at J, with 12 bases between. Per the germline V gene, CDR1 is MNHNS and CDR2 is SASEGT. CDR3 protein: CASSSGRGQFF. The CDR3 DNA is TGTGCCAGCAGCTCCGGGCGAGGGCAGTTCTTC.

V gene TRBV5-1 combines with J gene TRBJ2-1; 9 bases agree with TRBD2. Trimming cost V 4 bases and J 5 bases; bases outside gene matches: 10. This CDR3 region has 16 residues. In germline, CDR1 is SGHRS, CDR2 YFSETQ. In DNA, the CDR3 is TGCGCCAGCAGCCTTCGCTCTAGCGGGGCAAACAATGAGCAGTTCTTC. Translating gives CASSLRSSGANNEQFF.

This clonotype turned up a few times. V is TRBV5-1 and J is TRBJ2-6; D ambiguous. CDR3 length: 17 residues. Trimming stripped 4 bases from V and 1 base from J, with 15 bases between. Germline lookup yields CDR1 SGHRS and CDR2 YFSETQ. CDR3: CASSSRPPFSGANVLTF. CDR3 in DNA: TGCGCCAGCAGCAGCAGGCCTCCTTTTTCTGGGGCCAACGTCCTGACTTTC. The full variable domain, its missing parts supplied by reference TRBV5-1 and TRBJ2-6, is KAGVTQTPRYLIKTRGQQVTLSCSPISGHRSVSWYQQTPGQGLQFLFEYFSETQRNKGNFPGRFSGRQFSNSRSEMNVSTLELGDSALYLCASSSRPPFSGANVLTFGAGSRLTVL.